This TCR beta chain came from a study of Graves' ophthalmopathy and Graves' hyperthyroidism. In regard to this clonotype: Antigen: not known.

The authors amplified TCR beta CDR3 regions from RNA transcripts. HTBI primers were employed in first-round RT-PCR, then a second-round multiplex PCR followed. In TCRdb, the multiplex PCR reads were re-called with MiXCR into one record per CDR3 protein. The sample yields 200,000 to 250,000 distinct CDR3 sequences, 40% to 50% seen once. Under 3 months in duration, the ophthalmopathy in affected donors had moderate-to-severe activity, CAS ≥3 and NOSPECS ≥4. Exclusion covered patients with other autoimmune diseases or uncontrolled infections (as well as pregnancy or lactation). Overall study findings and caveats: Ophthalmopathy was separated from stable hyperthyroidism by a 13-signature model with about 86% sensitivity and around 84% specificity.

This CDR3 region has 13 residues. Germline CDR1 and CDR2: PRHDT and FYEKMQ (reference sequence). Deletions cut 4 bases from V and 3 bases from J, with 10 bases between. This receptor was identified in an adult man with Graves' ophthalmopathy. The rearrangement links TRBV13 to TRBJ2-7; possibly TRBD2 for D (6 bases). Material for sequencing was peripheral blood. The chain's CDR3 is CASSSTRDYEQYF. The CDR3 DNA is TGTGCCAGCAGCTCGACTAGGGACTACGAGCAGTACTTC.